Below, 27 T cell receptor beta chains from the same sample are listed, as sequenced in a study of beta chain features in type 1 diabetes. The entirety of the isolated RNA underwent reverse transcription, so expressed TCRB transcripts were sequenced. The data were produced by immunoSEQ multiplex PCR, yet TCRdb's version contains in-frame clones alone and is incomplete. The sample lists some 150,000 clones; approximately 12% were seen once. The sample taken for sequencing was central memory CD4+ T cells from blood. The receptor source for this set is a man between 18 and 29 years old in good health.

In its sample, this clone was seen a few times. The genes are TRBV29-1 and TRBJ2-3, with D uncertain. The CDR3 has 13 amino acids. V shed 3 bases and J shed 3 bases, with 10 bases lying between them. The germline gives CDR1 SQVTM, CDR2 ANQGSEA. This CDR3 reads CSVDTSGTDTQYF. In DNA, the CDR3 is TGCAGCGTTGATACGTCGGGTACAGATACGCAGTATTTT.

This clone was observed a few times. The CDR3 region has the DNA TGTGCCAGCAGCCGCAACCTTTATTCAGGGGGCATAAAAGATACGCAGTATTTT. Amino acids: CASSRNLYSGGIKDTQYF. This chain uses TRBV4-2 with TRBJ2-3, with 8 bases matching TRBD1. With 4 bases clipped from V and 5 bases from J, the junction kept 17 bases outside the gene matches. CDR1 LGHNA and CDR2 YNFKEQ come from the germline V gene. The CDR3 has 18 residues.

V and J are TRBV6-6 and TRBJ2-1; 11 nucleotides line up with TRBD1. This CDR3 region has 14 residues. Germline trimming cut 5 bases from V and 7 bases from J; bases unmatched to any gene: 4. Germline assignment: CDR1 MNHNY and CDR2 SVGAGI (reference sequence). The CDR3 DNA reads TGTGCCAGCAGTAAGGACAGGGGGCGGAATGAGCAGTTCTTC. Translated: CASSKDRGRNEQFF.

This chain connects TRBV2 to TRBJ2-1; a possible D gene is TRBD2 (5 bases). This CDR3 is 14 amino acids long. Germline lookup yields CDR1 SNHLY and CDR2 FYNNEI. Trimming cost V 6 bases and J 4 bases, with 13 bases left between them. The CDR3 loop is CASSFDRTYNEQFF. The DNA of the CDR3 is TGTGCCAGCAGCTTCGACCGGACTTACAATGAGCAGTTCTTC.

This clone was seen a few times. The chain joins TRBV29-1 to TRBJ1-2; TRBD1 matches 11 bases. Trimming took 6 bases from V and 7 from J; bases not matched to a gene: 10. This CDR3 contains 14 residues. Germline CDR1 is SQVTM and CDR2 is ANQGSEA. The CDR3 DNA sequence: TGCAGCGTAGGACAGGGGGCGCGGATCAGTGGCTACACCTTC. Encoded protein: CSVGQGARISGYTF. The whole variable domain, remainder taken from reference TRBV29-1 and TRBJ1-2, is SAVISQKPSRDICQRGTSLTIQCQVDSQVTMMFWYRQQPGQSLTLIATANQGSEATYESGFVIDKFPISRPNLTFSTLTVSNMSPEDSSIYLCSVGQGARISGYTFGSGTRLTVV.

This clone was counted many times. This chain joins TRBV5-4 and TRBJ1-1; no clear D. Germline V lookup: CDR1 SGHNT, CDR2 YYREEE (reference sequence). The CDR3 is 15 amino acids. The V and J ends lost 0 bases and 5 bases respectively, with 14 bases between them. This CDR3 is CASSLGGSSGTEAFF. DNA of the CDR3: TGTGCCAGCAGCTTGGGAGGATCTTCGGGAACTGAAGCTTTCTTT. The whole variable domain, remainder taken from reference TRBV5-4 and TRBJ1-1, is ETGVTQSPTHLIKTRGQQVTLRCSSQSGHNTVSWYQQALGQGPQFIFQYYREEENGRGNFPPRFSGLQFPNYSSELNVNALELDDSALYLCASSLGGSSGTEAFFGQGTRLTVV.

The sample holds many counts of this clone. V gene TRBV21-1 combines with J gene TRBJ2-7; TRBD2 is the table's D call, not checked against the DNA. TRBV21-1 is given as a pseudogene. The CDR3 consists of 14 residues. CDR3 sequence reads: CASSKGLAGYEQYF. The CDR3 coding sequence is TGTGCCAGCAGCAAAGGGCTAGCGGGATACGAGCAGTACTTC.

The genes are TRBV28 and TRBJ2-3, with 13 bases aligning to TRBD2. The trim removed 5 bases at V and 1 base at J, leaving 0 bases unmatched. The CDR3 has 15 residues. Germline values: CDR1 MDHEN, CDR2 SYDVKM. CDR3 amino acids: CASSTSGGGTDTQYF. CDR3 in DNA: TGTGCCAGCAGTACTAGCGGGGGGGGCACAGATACGCAGTATTTT.

This clone was recorded a few times. This sequence joins TRBV28 and TRBJ1-6; D gene uncertain. Germline values: CDR1 MDHEN, CDR2 SYDVKM. The CDR3 has 11 residues. V lost 7 bases and J lost 7, with 5 bases in between. Written as DNA, the CDR3 is TGTGCCAGCAACTTAAATTCACCCCTCCACTTT. This gives the protein CASNLNSPLHF.

This clone turned up a few times. The chain uses TRBV23-1 and TRBJ1-5; the match to TRBD1 covers 7 bases. Being an ORF, TRBV23-1 has a function that is uncertain. Germline trimming cut 4 bases from V and 4 bases from J; bases unmatched to any gene: 16. This CDR3 has 18 amino acids. In nucleotides, the CDR3 is TGCGCCAGCAGTCTCTCCGTGACCTGGGACAGTCCTAATCAGCCCCAGCATTTT. Its protein is CASSLSVTWDSPNQPQHF.

This clone was seen a few times. Additional DNA sequences in this sample encode the identical CDR3. The rearrangement uses TRBV7-9 and TRBJ1-2, with D possibly TRBD1 on 5 matching bases. Germline lookup yields CDR1 SEHNR and CDR2 FQNEAQ (reference sequence). Trimming shortened V by 6 bases and J by 0 bases, and 11 bases separated the two germline ends. The CDR3 is 14 residues long. CDR3: CASRRTGANYGYTF. In DNA, the CDR3 is TGTGCCAGCAGAAGAACAGGAGCTAACTATGGCTACACCTTC.

This clone was counted only a few times. The chain is built from TRBV18 and TRBJ1-1; maybe TRBD1 (5 bases). CDR3 length equals 12 residues. With 4 bases removed from V and 4 bases from J, the gap between germline ends came to 7 bases. Germline V CDR1 and CDR2: KGHSH, LQKENI. The CDR3 protein is CASSQGSTEAFF. The CDR3 DNA reads as TGTGCCAGCTCACAGGGGTCCACTGAAGCTTTCTTT.

This chain uses TRBV5-1 with TRBJ2-7; TRBD1 matches at 7 bases. Germline loops: CDR1 SGHRS, CDR2 YFSETQ. V dropped 0 bases and J dropped 1; count of bases not matched to a gene: 4. The CDR3 loop spans 15 amino acids. CDR3 loop: CASSLAAGGSYEQYF. The CDR3 bases are TGCGCCAGCAGCTTGGCGGCAGGGGGATCCTACGAGCAGTACTTC.

The chain recombines TRBV28 with TRBJ2-1, with TRBD2 identical over 7 bases. With 1 base clipped from V and 4 bases from J, the junction kept 4 bases outside the gene matches. Germline V lookup: CDR1 MDHEN, CDR2 SYDVKM. This CDR3 has 15 amino acids. In DNA form, the CDR3 reads TGTGCCAGCAGTTTATCCTCCGGGAGGTACAATGAGCAGTTCTTC. Translated: CASSLSSGRYNEQFF.

The V call is TRBV5-6, the J call TRBJ2-7; D not resolved. CDR1 is SGHDT and CDR2 is YYEEEE in the germline V gene. The ends were cut back, 2 bases at V and 5 bases at J, with 14 bases in the middle. This CDR3 comprises 14 residues. DNA for the CDR3: TGTGCCAGCAGCTTCAAGGCAGGCGACGACGAGCAGTACTTC. This translates into CASSFKAGDDEQYF.

This clone is classed as large. In nucleotides, the CDR3 is TGTGCCAGCAGCCCCCAGAACAGGGGGGTTGGGAATGAGCAGTTCTTC. Its translation is CASSPQNRGVGNEQFF. The V and J genes are TRBV9 and TRBJ2-1; TRBD1 aligns across 8 bases. In germline, CDR1 is SGDLS, CDR2 YYNGEE. With V trimmed by 4 bases and J by 7 bases, 13 bases remained unmatched. This CDR3 spans 16 amino acids.

This clone was counted many times. V and J are TRBV2 and TRBJ2-1; 10 nucleotides line up with TRBD2. Trimming removed 8 bases from V and 0 bases from J; junction bases left unmatched: 4. This CDR3 is built from 15 residues. Germline V gene lookup returns CDR1 SNHLY and CDR2 FYNNEI. The CDR3 sequence: CASGLAATSYNEQFF. The CDR3 DNA reads as TGTGCCAGCGGACTAGCGGCTACCTCCTACAATGAGCAGTTCTTC.

This clone was recorded many times. This chain links TRBV27 with TRBJ1-5; no clear D gene. Germline assignment: CDR1 MNHEY and CDR2 SMNVEV (reference sequence). Trimming shortened V by 6 bases and J by 0 bases, and 12 bases separated the two germline ends. The CDR3 is made up of 15 amino acids. Here the CDR3 DNA reads TGTGCCAGCAGAACGACGGATAATAGCAATCAGCCCCAGCATTTT. Translation: CASRTTDNSNQPQHF.

This clone was found a few times. This could be a read error, since a much larger clone is one nucleotide away. The V gene is TRBV13, the J gene TRBJ2-3, with D unclear. The ends were cut back, 1 base at V and 4 bases at J, with 0 bases in the middle. Germline V gene sequence: CDR1 PRHDT, CDR2 FYEKMQ (reference sequence). The CDR3 totals 11 residues. CDR3 DNA: TGTGCCAGCAGCTTAGCAGATACGCAGTATTTT. This codes for CASSLADTQYF.

This clone appeared a few times. J is TRBJ2-3 and V is TRBV30; 9 bases are shared with TRBD2. Trimming cost V 7 bases and J 6 bases; bases outside gene matches: 20. This CDR3 has 17 amino acids. Per the germline V gene, CDR1 is GTSNPN and CDR2 is SVGIG (reference sequence). In DNA, the CDR3 is TGTGCCTTGATCGGAGCGGGAGGTACTGGAATCGGGGATACGCAGTATTTT. It specifies CALIGAGGTGIGDTQYF. The entire variable domain, with the rest obtained from reference TRBV30 and TRBJ2-3, is as follows: SQTIHQWPATLVQPVGSPLSLECTVEGTSNPNLYWYRQAAGRGLQLLFYSVGIGQISSEVPQNLSASRPQDRQFILSSKKLLLSDSGFYLCALIGAGGTGIGDTQYFGPGTRLTVL.

This clone has just a few counts. The chain has TRBV2 and TRBJ2-2; TRBD2 matches at 12 bases. V dropped 6 bases and J dropped 2; count of bases not matched to a gene: 7. Germline V lookup: CDR1 SNHLY, CDR2 FYNNEI. There are 17 residues in the CDR3. CDR3 nucleotides: TGTGCCAGCAGCCCGGCTAGCGGGAGGGCCAACACCGGGGAGCTGTTTTTT. It translates to CASSPASGRANTGELFF.

This clone was counted a few times. The chain links TRBV15 to TRBJ2-7, with 8 bases that match TRBD1. Germline V gene lookup returns CDR1 LNHNV and CDR2 YYDKDF (reference sequence). The CDR3 sequence is 14 residues long. The junction had 4 bases not matched to a gene; V was cut back by 4 bases and J by 2 bases. CDR3 residues: CATSTGQGTYEQYF. The DNA of the CDR3 is TGTGCCACCAGCACCGGACAGGGTACCTACGAGCAGTACTTC.

There are a few counts of this clone. V gene TRBV4-2 combines with J gene TRBJ2-3, with D possibly being TRBD2 (6 bases). This CDR3 has 13 amino acids. Germline CDR1 reads LGHNA; CDR2 reads YNFKEQ. V gave up 0 bases and J gave up 8 bases, with 9 bases separating them. In DNA form, the CDR3 reads TGTGCCAGCAGCCAAGATGGGGGAGGTACGCAGTATTTT. It translates to CASSQDGGGTQYF.

The CDR3 nucleotides read TGCAGCGTTGTTGGTCAGTGGGGAACTGAAGCTTTCTTT. As protein: CSVVGQWGTEAFF. The chain couples TRBV29-1 to TRBJ1-1, with D unclear. Trimming stripped 4 bases from V and 5 bases from J, with 14 bases between. There are 13 residues in the CDR3. The V gene's germline CDR1 is SQVTM and CDR2 ANQGSEA.

V and J are TRBV7-3 and TRBJ1-1; TRBD1 might be the D (6 bases). The V and J ends lost 5 bases and 5 bases respectively, with 12 bases between them. The germline gives CDR1 SGHTA, CDR2 FQGTGA. The CDR3 is 13 amino acids. The CDR3 is CASSPRTDTEAFF. The CDR3 DNA reads TGTGCCAGCAGCCCACGGACAGATACTGAAGCTTTCTTT. Variable domain in full (rest from reference TRBV7-3 and TRBJ1-1): GAGVSQTPSNKVTEKGKYVELRCDPISGHTALYWYRQSLGQGPEFLIYFQGTGAADDSGLPNDRFFAVRPEGSVSTLKIQRTERGDSAVYLCASSPRTDTEAFFGQGTRLTVV.

This chain joins TRBV7-9 and TRBJ2-7, with D possibly being TRBD1 (5 bases). CDR1 is SEHNR, CDR2 FQNEAQ, per germline (reference sequence). Trimming took off 1 base at V and 6 bases at J, with 13 bases between the two ends. The CDR3 has 14 amino acids. CDR3 sequence (DNA): TGTGCCAGCAGCTTAGACAACGCAGGGATCGAGCAGTACTTC. Amino acid sequence: CASSLDNAGIEQYF.

This clone was found a few times. The chain is built from TRBV29-1 and TRBJ1-1; D remains unclear. The germline V gene encodes CDR1 SQVTM and CDR2 ANQGSEA. CDR3 size: 13 residues. V was clipped by 7 bases and J by 5 bases, with 17 bases between them. The CDR3 spells CSASTAWRTEAFF. Written as DNA, the CDR3 is TGCAGCGCTTCAACAGCCTGGCGGACTGAAGCTTTCTTT.